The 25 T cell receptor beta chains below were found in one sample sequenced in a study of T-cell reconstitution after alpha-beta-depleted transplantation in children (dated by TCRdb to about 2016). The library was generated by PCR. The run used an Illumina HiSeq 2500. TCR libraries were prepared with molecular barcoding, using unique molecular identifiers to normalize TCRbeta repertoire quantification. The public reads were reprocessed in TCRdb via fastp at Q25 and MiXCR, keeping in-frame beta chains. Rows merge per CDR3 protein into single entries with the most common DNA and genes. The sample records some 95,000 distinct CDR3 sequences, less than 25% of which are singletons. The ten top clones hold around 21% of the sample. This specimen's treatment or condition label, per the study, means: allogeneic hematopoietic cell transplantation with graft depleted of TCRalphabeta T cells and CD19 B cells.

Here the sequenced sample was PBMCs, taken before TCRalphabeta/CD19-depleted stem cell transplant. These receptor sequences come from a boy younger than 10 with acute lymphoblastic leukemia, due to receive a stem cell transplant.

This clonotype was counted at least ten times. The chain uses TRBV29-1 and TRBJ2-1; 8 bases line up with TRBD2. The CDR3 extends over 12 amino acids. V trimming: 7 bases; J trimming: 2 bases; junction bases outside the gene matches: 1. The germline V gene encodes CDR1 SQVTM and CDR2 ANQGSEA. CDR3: CSALAAYNEQFF. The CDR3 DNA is TGCAGCGCACTAGCGGCCTACAATGAGCAGTTCTTC.

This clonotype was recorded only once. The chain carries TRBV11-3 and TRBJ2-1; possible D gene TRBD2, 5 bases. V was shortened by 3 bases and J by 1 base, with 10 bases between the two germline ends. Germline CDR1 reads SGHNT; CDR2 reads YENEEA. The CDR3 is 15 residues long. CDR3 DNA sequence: TGTGCCAGCAGCTTGGTAAGCGGTTCCTACAATGAGCAGTTCTTC. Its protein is CASSLVSGSYNEQFF. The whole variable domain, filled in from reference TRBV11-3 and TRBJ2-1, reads EAGVVQSPRYKIIEKKQPVAFWCNPISGHNTLYWYLQNLGQGPELLIRYENEEAVDDSQLPKDRFSAERLKGVDSTLKIQPAELGDSAVYLCASSLVSGSYNEQFFGPGTRLTVL.

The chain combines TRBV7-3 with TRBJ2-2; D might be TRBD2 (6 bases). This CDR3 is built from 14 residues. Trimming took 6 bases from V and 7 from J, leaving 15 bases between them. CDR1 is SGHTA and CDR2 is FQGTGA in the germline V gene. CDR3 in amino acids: CASRAEGRSGELFF. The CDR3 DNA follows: TGTGCCAGCAGAGCGGAGGGTCGTAGCGGGGAGCTGTTTTTT.

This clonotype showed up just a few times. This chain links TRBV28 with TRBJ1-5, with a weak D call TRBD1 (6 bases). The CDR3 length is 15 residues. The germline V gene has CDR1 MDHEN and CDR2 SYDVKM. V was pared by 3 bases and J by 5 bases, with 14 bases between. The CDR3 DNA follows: TGTGCCAGCAGTTTGGCGGGGGCGAGGGATCAGCCCCAGCATTTT. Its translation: CASSLAGARDQPQHF.

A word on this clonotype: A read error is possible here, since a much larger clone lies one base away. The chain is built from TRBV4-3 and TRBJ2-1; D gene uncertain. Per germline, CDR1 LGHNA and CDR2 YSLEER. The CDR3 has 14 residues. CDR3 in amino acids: CASSQDASNNEQFF. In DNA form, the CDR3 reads TGCGCCAGCAGCCAAGACGCCTCCAACAATGAGCAGTTCTTC.

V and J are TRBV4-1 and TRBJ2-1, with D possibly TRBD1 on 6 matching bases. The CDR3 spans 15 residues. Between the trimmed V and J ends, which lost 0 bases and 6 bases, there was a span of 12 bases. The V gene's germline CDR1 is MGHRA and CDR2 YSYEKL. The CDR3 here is CASSQDHREANEQFF. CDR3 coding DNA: TGCGCCAGCAGCCAAGACCACAGGGAAGCCAATGAGCAGTTCTTC.

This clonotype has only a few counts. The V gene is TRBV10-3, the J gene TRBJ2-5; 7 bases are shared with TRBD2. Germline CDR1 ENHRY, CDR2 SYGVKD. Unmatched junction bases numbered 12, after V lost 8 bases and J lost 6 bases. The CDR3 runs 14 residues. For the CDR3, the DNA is TGTGCCATCGGATTGGGAGGGACCTTGAAGACCCAGTACTTC. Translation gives CAIGLGGTLKTQYF.

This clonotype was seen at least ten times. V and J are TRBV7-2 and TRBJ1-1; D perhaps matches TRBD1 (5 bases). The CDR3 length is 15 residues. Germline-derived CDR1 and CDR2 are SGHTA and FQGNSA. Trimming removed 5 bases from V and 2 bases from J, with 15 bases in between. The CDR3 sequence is CASSPKGGVNTEAFF. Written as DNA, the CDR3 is TGTGCCAGCAGCCCCAAAGGAGGGGTAAACACTGAAGCTTTCTTT.

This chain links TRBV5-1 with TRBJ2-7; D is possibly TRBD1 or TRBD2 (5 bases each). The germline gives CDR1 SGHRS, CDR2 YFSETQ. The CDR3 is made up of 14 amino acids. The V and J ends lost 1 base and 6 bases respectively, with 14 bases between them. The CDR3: CASSLQGPKGEQYF. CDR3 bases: TGCGCCAGCAGCTTGCAGGGACCTAAGGGCGAGCAGTACTTC.

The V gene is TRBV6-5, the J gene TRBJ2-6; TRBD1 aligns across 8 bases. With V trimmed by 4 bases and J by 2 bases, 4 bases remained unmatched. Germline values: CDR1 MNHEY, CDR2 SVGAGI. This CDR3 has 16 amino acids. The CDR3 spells CASSWGQATGANVLTF. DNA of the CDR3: TGTGCCAGCAGTTGGGGACAGGCTACTGGGGCCAACGTCCTGACTTTC.

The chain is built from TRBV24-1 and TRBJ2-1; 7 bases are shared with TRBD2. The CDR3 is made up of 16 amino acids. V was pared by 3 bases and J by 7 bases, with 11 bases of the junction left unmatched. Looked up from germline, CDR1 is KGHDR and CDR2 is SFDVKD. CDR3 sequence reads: CATSDPSGGLGNEQFF. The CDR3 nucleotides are TGTGCCACCAGTGATCCTAGCGGAGGGCTGGGAAATGAGCAGTTCTTC.

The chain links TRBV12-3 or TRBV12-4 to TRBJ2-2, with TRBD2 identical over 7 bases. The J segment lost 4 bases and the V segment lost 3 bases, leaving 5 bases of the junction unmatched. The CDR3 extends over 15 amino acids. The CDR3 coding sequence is TGTGCCAGCAGTTTTTGGGGGGAGGGCACCGGGGAGCTGTTTTTT. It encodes CASSFWGEGTGELFF.

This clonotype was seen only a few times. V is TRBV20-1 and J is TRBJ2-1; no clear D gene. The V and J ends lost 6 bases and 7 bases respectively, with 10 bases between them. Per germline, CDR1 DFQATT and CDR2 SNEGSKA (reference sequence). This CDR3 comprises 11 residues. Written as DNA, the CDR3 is TGCAGTGCCACGCTGGGGAATGAGCAGTTCTTC. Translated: CSATLGNEQFF.

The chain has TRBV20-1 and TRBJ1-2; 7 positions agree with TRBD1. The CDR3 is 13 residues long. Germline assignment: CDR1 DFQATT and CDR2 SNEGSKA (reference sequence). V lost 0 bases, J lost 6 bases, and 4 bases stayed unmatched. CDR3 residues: CSARDRQGHGYTF. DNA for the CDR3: TGCAGTGCTAGAGATCGACAGGGCCATGGCTACACCTTC.

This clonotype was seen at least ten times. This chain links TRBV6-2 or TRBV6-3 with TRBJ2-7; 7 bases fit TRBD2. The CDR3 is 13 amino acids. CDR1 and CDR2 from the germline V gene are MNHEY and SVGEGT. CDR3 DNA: TGTGCCAGCAGTCCTCTAGCGGAGGGGCCCTCGTTCGTC. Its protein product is CASSPLAEGPSFV.

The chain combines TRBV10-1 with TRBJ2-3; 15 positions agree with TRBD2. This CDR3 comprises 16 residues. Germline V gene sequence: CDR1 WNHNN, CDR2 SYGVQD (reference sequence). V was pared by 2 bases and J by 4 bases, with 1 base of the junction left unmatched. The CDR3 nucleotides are TGCGCCAGCAGTGAGGGGACTAGCGGGAGGTCAGATACGCAGTATTTT. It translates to CASSEGTSGRSDTQYF.

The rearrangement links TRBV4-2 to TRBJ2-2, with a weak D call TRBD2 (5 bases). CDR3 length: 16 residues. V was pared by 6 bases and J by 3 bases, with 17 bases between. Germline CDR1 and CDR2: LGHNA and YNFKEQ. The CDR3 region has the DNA TGTGCCAGCAGGACTTGGGCAACGGAGGACACCGGGGAGCTGTTTTTT. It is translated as CASRTWATEDTGELFF.

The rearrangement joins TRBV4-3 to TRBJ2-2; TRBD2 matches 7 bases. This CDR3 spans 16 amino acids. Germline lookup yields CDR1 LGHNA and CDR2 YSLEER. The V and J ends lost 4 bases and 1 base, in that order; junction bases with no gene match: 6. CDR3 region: CASSPKLAENTGELFF. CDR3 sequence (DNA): TGCGCCAGCAGCCCCAAGCTAGCGGAGAACACCGGGGAGCTGTTTTTT.

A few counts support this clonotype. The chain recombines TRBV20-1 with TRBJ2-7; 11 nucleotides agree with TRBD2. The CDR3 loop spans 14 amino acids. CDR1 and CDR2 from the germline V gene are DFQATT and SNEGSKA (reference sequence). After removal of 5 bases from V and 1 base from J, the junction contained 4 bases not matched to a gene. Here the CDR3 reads CSALGTSGSYEQYF. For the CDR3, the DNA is TGCAGTGCTTTAGGGACTAGCGGATCCTACGAGCAGTACTTC.

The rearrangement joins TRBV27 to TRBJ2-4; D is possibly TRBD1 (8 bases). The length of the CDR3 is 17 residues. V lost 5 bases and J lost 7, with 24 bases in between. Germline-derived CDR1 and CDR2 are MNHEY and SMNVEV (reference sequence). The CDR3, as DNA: TGTGCCAGCAGTGTTTACTCCCAGGGGGCCGGGAGGAACATTCAGTACTTC. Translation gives CASSVYSQGAGRNIQYF.

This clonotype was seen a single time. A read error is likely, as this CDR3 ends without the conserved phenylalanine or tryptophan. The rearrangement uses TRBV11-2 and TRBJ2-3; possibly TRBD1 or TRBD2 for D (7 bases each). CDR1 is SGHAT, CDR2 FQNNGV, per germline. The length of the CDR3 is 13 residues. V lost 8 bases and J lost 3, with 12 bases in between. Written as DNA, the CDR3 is TGTGCCAGCTGCGGGGGACAGACAGATACGCAGTATTCT. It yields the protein CASCGGQTDTQYS.

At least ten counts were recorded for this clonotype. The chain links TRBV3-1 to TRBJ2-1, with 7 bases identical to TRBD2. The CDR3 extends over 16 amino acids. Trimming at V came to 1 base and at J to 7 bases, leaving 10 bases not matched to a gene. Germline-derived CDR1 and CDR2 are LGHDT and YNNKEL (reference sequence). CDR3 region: CASSQGGGVTPNEQFF. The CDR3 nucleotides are TGTGCCAGCAGCCAAGGGGGGGGAGTAACGCCAAATGAGCAGTTCTTC.

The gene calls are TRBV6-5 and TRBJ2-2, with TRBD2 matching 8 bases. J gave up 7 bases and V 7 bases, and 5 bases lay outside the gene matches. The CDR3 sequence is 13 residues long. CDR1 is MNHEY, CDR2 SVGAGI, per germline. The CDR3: CASKREQGGELFF. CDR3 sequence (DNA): TGTGCCAGCAAGCGGGAGCAGGGCGGGGAGCTGTTTTTT.

This CDR3 reads CASSFGLVQGDYGYTF. The CDR3 DNA follows: TGTGCCAGCAGCTTTGGTTTGGTACAGGGTGACTATGGCTACACCTTC. The rearrangement joins TRBV7-9 to TRBJ1-2; tentatively, D is TRBD1 (6 bases). V dropped 3 bases and J dropped 3 bases, with 17 bases sitting between them. Germline-derived CDR1 and CDR2 are SEHNR and FQNEAQ (reference sequence). CDR3 length equals 16 residues.

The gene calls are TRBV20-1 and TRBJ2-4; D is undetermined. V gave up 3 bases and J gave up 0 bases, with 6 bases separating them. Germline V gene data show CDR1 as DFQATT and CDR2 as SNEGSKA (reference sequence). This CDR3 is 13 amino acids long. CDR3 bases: TGCAGTGCTAGGGCCCGAGCCAAAAACATTCAGTACTTC. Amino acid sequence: CSARARAKNIQYF.